This TCR beta chain was recorded in a study of metastatic and nonmetastatic thyroid tumors. As processed by the authors: Between-group CDR3 differences, defined by clinicopathological status, yielded a distant-metastasis classifier for papillary thyroid cancer. TCRdb reprocessed the PCR reads via MiXCR. TCRdb, rather than the study authors, made the V and J calls. The data contain about 90,000 clones, around 9.2% of them singletons. This clone was seen many times. Among the patients, none had received any treatment before thyroid surgery. Sequencing was performed on blood. This TCR came from a female donor with papillary thyroid cancer or a benign thyroid nodule (not recorded which). Some clones in this sample may be carry-over from other donors' samples.

The CDR3 is CASSPGGSYEQYF. CDR3 coding DNA: TGTGCCAGCAGCCCGGGGGGAAGCTACGAGCAGTACTTC. The V gene is TRBV9, the J gene TRBJ2-7; 7 bases map to TRBD2. The V segment lost 4 bases and the J segment 3 bases; nucleotides outside the gene matches: 4. The germline gives CDR1 SGDLS, CDR2 YYNGEE. The CDR3 is 13 residues long. The full variable domain, in which reference TRBV9 and TRBJ2-7 provide the parts outside the CDR3, is DSGVTQTPKHLITATGQRVTLRCSPRSGDLSVYWYQQSLDQGLQFLIQYYNGEERAKGNILERFSAQQFPDLHSELNLSSLELGDSALYFCASSPGGSYEQYFGPGTRLTVT.